These T cell receptor beta chains were read from a single sample in a study of OX40 agonist ivuxolimab in advanced cancers. The table came from immunoSEQ multiplex PCR; TCRdb's copy has only in-frame clones and leaves some out. This table has more than 100,000 clones, more than 85% appearing once. This specimen was CD4+ or CD8+ T cells sorted from blood, taken in a trial of the OX40 agonist ivuxolimab. The receptors come from an adult with an advanced solid tumor such as melanoma, head and neck, liver or kidney cancer. Both conserved end residues are part of each CDR3. D genes are given only for firm matches. Where a row states a size, it is once, few, many or the class of an expanded clone; other rows omit it.

size	V	D	J	CDR3	DNA
.	TRBV10-1	.	TRBJ1-1	CASSDTGGTEAFF	TGCGCCAGCAGTGATACGGGGGGCACTGAAGCTTTCTTT
.	TRBV7-3	.	TRBJ2-2	CASSLGQGLDTGELFF	TGTGCCAGCAGCTTAGGTCAGGGGCTCGACACCGGGGAGCTGTTTTTT
.	TRBV5-1	.	TRBJ1-5	CASSWTADQPQHF	TGCGCCAGCAGCTGGACGGCGGATCAGCCCCAGCATTTT
.	TRBV28	.	TRBJ1-2	CASSSNRGYGYTF	TGTGCCAGCAGTTCGAATCGGGGGTATGGCTACACCTTC
.	TRBV30	.	TRBJ1-4	CAWNIGTSATNEKLFF	TGTGCCTGGAACATCGGGACCTCTGCAACTAATGAAAAACTGTTTTTT
.	TRBV11-2	.	TRBJ1-3	CASSLLSGGISGNTIYF	TGTGCCAGCAGCTTACTCAGTGGGGGGATCTCTGGAAACACCATATATTTT
.	TRBV7-2	.	TRBJ2-6	CAGQTAAYSGANVLTF	TGTGCCGGCCAGACAGCAGCGTACTCTGGGGCCAACGTCCTGACTTTC
once	TRBV2	TRBD1	TRBJ1-4	CASSAVQGHEKLFF	TGTGCCAGCAGTGCGGTACAGGGGCATGAAAAACTGTTTTTT
.	TRBV19	.	TRBJ1-2	CASSIDEIGNYGYTF	TGTGCCAGTAGTATAGACGAAATAGGGAACTATGGCTACACCTTC
.	TRBV28	.	TRBJ1-1	CASSSTPLNTEAFF	TGTGCCAGCAGTTCCACACCCTTGAACACTGAAGCTTTCTTT
once	TRBV6-1	.	TRBJ2-6	CASSELGRYGGANVLTF	TGTGCCAGCAGTGAATTAGGACGGTACGGTGGGGCCAACGTCCTGACTTTC
.	TRBV7-3	.	TRBJ1-6	CASSLGARGNSPLHF	TGTGCCAGCAGCTTAGGAGCCAGGGGTAATTCACCCCTCCACTTT
.	TRBV11-2	TRBD2	TRBJ2-5	CASSSNPGGRETQYF	TGTGCCAGCAGCTCCAACCCCGGGGGGAGGGAGACCCAGTACTTC
.	TRBV6-6	.	TRBJ1-5	CASREAYSNQPQHF	TGTGCCAGCAGGGAGGCTTATAGCAATCAGCCCCAGCATTTT
.	TRBV2	TRBD2	TRBJ2-3	CASSVSSGRSTDTQYF	TGTGCCAGCAGTGTGTCGAGCGGGAGGAGCACAGATACGCAGTATTTT
.	TRBV9	TRBD1	TRBJ2-2	CASSVGTGGAGTGELFF	TGTGCCAGCAGCGTAGGGACAGGGGGCGCAGGGACCGGGGAGCTGTTTTTT
.	TRBV5-1	TRBD2	TRBJ2-1	CASSLLASGLNEQFF	TGCGCCAGCAGCTTGTTAGCTAGCGGGTTGAATGAGCAGTTCTTC
.	TRBV7-3	.	TRBJ1-5	CASSDAGTVSNQPQHF	TGTGCCAGCAGCGACGCTGGGACGGTTAGCAATCAGCCCCAGCATTTT
.	TRBV7-2	TRBD1	TRBJ2-5	CASSLDRVKETQYF	TGTGCCAGCAGCCTGGACAGGGTGAAAGAGACCCAGTACTTC
.	TRBV19	.	TRBJ2-7	CASSPRGDPRYEQYF	TGTGCCAGTAGTCCTAGGGGGGACCCCCGCTACGAGCAGTACTTC
.	TRBV4-1	TRBD1	TRBJ2-2	CASSREDRGNTGELFF	TGCGCCAGCAGCCGAGAGGACAGGGGGAACACCGGGGAGCTGTTTTTT
once	TRBV2	.	TRBJ2-3	CASPSGVTDTQYF	TGTGCCAGTCCTAGTGGGGTGACAGATACGCAGTATTTT
.	TRBV11-3	.	TRBJ2-3	CASSLEGADTQYF	TGTGCCAGCAGCTTGGAAGGGGCAGATACGCAGTATTTT
.	TRBV27	.	TRBJ1-5	CASSLYAGLRIQPQHF	TGTGCCAGCAGTTTATACGCAGGGCTGAGGATACAGCCCCAGCATTTT
.	TRBV15	.	TRBJ1-3	CATSRSSISGNTIYF	TGTGCCACCAGCAGGAGCAGTATCTCTGGAAACACCATATATTTT
.	TRBV11-2	TRBD1	TRBJ2-7	CASSSPGTGSDEQYF	TGTGCCAGCAGCTCCCCAGGGACAGGGAGCGACGAGCAGTACTTC
once	TRBV28	.	TRBJ1-4	CASFSEKLFF	TGTGCCAGCTTCTCCGAAAAACTGTTTTTT
.	TRBV9	.	TRBJ1-3	CASSPGTTKPGNTIYF	TGTGCCAGCAGCCCCGGGACAACTAAACCTGGAAACACCATATATTTT
.	TRBV5-4	TRBD1	TRBJ2-7	CASSFSGGPYEQYF	TGTGCCAGCAGCTTTTCAGGGGGCCCCTACGAGCAGTACTTC
once	TRBV28	TRBD1	TRBJ1-5	CASRFTDRATQPQHF	TGTGCCAGCAGATTTACGGACAGGGCTACTCAGCCCCAGCATTTT
.	TRBV19	TRBD2	TRBJ2-3	CASAFKGLVSTDTQYF	TGTGCCAGTGCCTTTAAGGGACTAGTCTCCACAGATACGCAGTATTTT
once	TRBV7-8	.	TRBJ2-3	CASSLRDPSTDTQYF	TGTGCCAGCAGCTTAAGGGACCCGAGCACAGATACGCAGTATTTT
.	TRBV6-6	TRBD2	TRBJ2-1	CASSPRLAGGHNEQFF	TGTGCCAGCAGTCCTCGACTAGCGGGGGGGCATAATGAGCAGTTCTTC